This entry lists 8 T cell receptor beta chains sequenced from one sample in a study of blood T cell repertoires in COVID-19. Clones were read by immunoSEQ multiplex PCR, and TCRdb kept only the in-frame ones, dropping some. The table shows around 190,000 clones, with 82% occurring only once. What was sequenced was peripheral blood. Receptors originate from an older woman with COVID-19, enrolled during active disease.

This clone was observed a few times. The genes are TRBV4-3 and TRBJ1-2; D call uncertain. Trimming left V 1 base short and J 5 bases short, with 17 bases between. Germline values: CDR1 LGHNA, CDR2 YSLEER. The CDR3 totals 16 residues. The CDR3 nucleotides read TGCGCCAGCAGCCAAGCGACCGGGGATGGGGTGTATGGCTACACCTTC. It translates to CASSQATGDGVYGYTF.

Only one count was recorded for this clone. The chain employs TRBV7-8 and TRBJ1-3, with 7 positions matching TRBD1. The CDR3 runs to 17 residues. Germline V gives CDR1 SGHVS, CDR2 FQNEAQ. With V trimmed by 2 bases and J by 4 bases, 11 bases remained unmatched. DNA for the CDR3: TGTGCCAGCAGCTTACGGACAGGCGCCACCCTAGGAAACACCATATATTTT. Its translation is CASSLRTGATLGNTIYF.

The chain combines TRBV18 with TRBJ1-1, with D possibly being TRBD1 (6 bases). This CDR3 has 13 residues. Germline V lookup: CDR1 KGHSH, CDR2 LQKENI. Trimming left V 6 bases short and J 3 bases short, with 11 bases between. CDR3 in amino acids: CASSQQGDTEAFF. The CDR3 coding sequence is TGTGCCAGCTCGCAACAGGGAGACACTGAAGCTTTCTTT. The full variable domain, with the rest looked up from reference TRBV18 and TRBJ1-1, is NAGVMQNPRHLVRRRGQEARLRCSPMKGHSHVYWYRQLPEEGLKFMVYLQKENIIDESGMPKERFSAEFPKEGPSILRIQQVVRGDSAAYFCASSQQGDTEAFFGQGTRLTVV.

The rearrangement joins TRBV15 to TRBJ1-1; a weak D match, TRBD1 (5 bases). Between the trimmed V and J ends, which lost 1 base and 6 bases, there was a span of 9 bases. Germline assignment: CDR1 LNHNV and CDR2 YYDKDF (reference sequence). This CDR3 has 13 amino acids. The CDR3 DNA sequence: TGTGCCACCAGCAGAGCCAGGGTTTCTGAAGCTTTCTTT. It translates to CATSRARVSEAFF.

In its sample, this clone was seen a few times. J is TRBJ1-2 and V is TRBV4-3; D may be TRBD1 (6 bases). Germline lookup yields CDR1 LGHNA and CDR2 YSLEER. The CDR3 contains 16 residues. V was shortened by 3 bases and J by 3 bases, with 17 bases between the two germline ends. The CDR3 DNA follows: TGCGCCAGCAGCCAGGGGGGGACACTCGACGACTATGGCTACACCTTC. It codes for CASSQGGTLDDYGYTF.

This clone was recorded a few times. The chain links TRBV11-2 to TRBJ2-7, with 14 nucleotides matching TRBD2. The CDR3 runs to 15 residues. V shed 5 bases, J shed 7 bases, and the junction held 7 bases outside the gene matches. Germline V gene lookup returns CDR1 SGHAT and CDR2 FQNNGV. CDR3 coding DNA: TGTGCCAGCAGCCTAGGGACTAGCGGGAGTATGGAGCAGTACTTC. Its translation: CASSLGTSGSMEQYF.

The rearrangement links TRBV29-1 to TRBJ2-5, with 8 bases aligning to TRBD2. CDR1 is SQVTM, CDR2 ANQGSEA, per germline. The junction had 9 bases not matched to a gene; V was cut back by 3 bases and J by 0 bases. The CDR3 sequence is 16 residues long. CDR3 loop: CSVESQLAVYQETQYF. CDR3 nucleotides: TGCAGCGTTGAGTCTCAACTAGCGGTCTACCAAGAGACCCAGTACTTC. The complete variable domain, with remaining parts taken from reference TRBV29-1 and TRBJ2-5, reads SAVISQKPSRDICQRGTSLTIQCQVDSQVTMMFWYRQQPGQSLTLIATANQGSEATYESGFVIDKFPISRPNLTFSTLTVSNMSPEDSSIYLCSVESQLAVYQETQYFGPGTRLLVL.

This clone has just one count. The chain combines TRBV11-2 with TRBJ2-5, with D perhaps TRBD2 (6 bases). Germline V gene lookup returns CDR1 SGHAT and CDR2 FQNNGV. CDR3 length: 16 amino acids. Between the trimmed V and J ends, which lost 5 bases and 4 bases, there was a span of 20 bases. CDR3 sequence (DNA): TGTGCCAGCAGCCTCCGGTCCTCCCCCGGGGGAGAGACCCAGTACTTC. Translation: CASSLRSSPGGETQYF.